This T cell receptor (beta chain) emerged from a study of OX40 agonist ivuxolimab in advanced cancers. Study background: Patients were given ivuxolimab, an antibody that agonizes OX40 (CD134). A mean age of 60 years, range 23 to 79, was recorded, and roughly 80% were male.

Findings and caveats of the study: Researchers did not determine the expanded peripheral T cells' antigen specificity.

Sampling times: baseline, cycle 4 day 1, cycle 7 day 1. Here immunoSEQ multiplex PCR was the method, and the copy in TCRdb shows in-frame clones only, minus some. The sample contains about 36,000 clones, about 87% of which appear only once. The length of the CDR3 is 15 residues. V lost 6 bases and J 0 bases, leaving 12 bases between the germline ends. The germline CDR1 and CDR2 sequences are MNHEY and SMNVEV (reference sequence). Remarks on this clone: Antigen unknown.

The genes are TRBV27 and TRBJ2-1; possibly TRBD1 or TRBD2 for D (5 bases each). This receptor was obtained from an adult with an advanced solid tumor such as melanoma, head and neck, liver or kidney cancer. This material consisted of CD4+ or CD8+ T cells sorted from blood, taken in a trial of the OX40 agonist ivuxolimab. Here the CDR3 reads CASREWGSSYNEQFF. Here the CDR3 DNA reads TGTGCCAGCAGGGAGTGGGGGAGCTCCTACAATGAGCAGTTCTTC.